This T cell receptor (beta chain) appears in the sequencing data of a study of blood T cell repertoires in COVID-19. Study-level background: Material from acute and convalescent COVID-19 was sourced from the United States, Italy and Spain. Nucleic acid was either cDNA or gDNA, and it came from T cells, B-cell-depleted T cells, or PBMCs.

As handled by the study authors: It was from reference gene primer amplification that nucleated cell counts were estimated. Profiled with immunoSEQ multiplex PCR; TCRdb holds only in-frame clones, not every one. V and J calls and clone size are copied from that table; D and trimming were computed from the DNA. The table records roughly 130,000 clones, more than 80% of them present only once. Germline CDR1 reads SNHLY; CDR2 reads FYNNEI. CDR3 length: 15 residues. The V and J ends lost 3 bases and 6 bases, in that order; junction bases with no gene match: 9. Material for sequencing was peripheral blood. The TCR was taken from a man aged 40-55 years with acute or convalescent COVID-19. The rearrangement joins TRBV2 to TRBJ2-3; TRBD2 aligns across 7 bases. The CDR3 protein is CASSEGTTARDTQYF. The CDR3 region has the DNA TGTGCCAGCAGTGAGGGGACTACAGCCCGGGATACGCAGTATTTT. The full variable domain, its missing parts supplied by reference TRBV2 and TRBJ2-3, is EPEVTQTPSHQVTQMGQEVILRCVPISNHLYFYWYRQILGQKVEFLVSFYNNEISEKSEIFDDQFSVERPDGSNFTLKIRSTKLEDSAMYFCASSEGTTARDTQYFGPGTRLTVL.